The 6 T cell receptor beta chains below were found in one sample sequenced in a study of blood T cell repertoires in COVID-19. Only in-frame clones appear in the TCRdb table, and some are missing; sequencing was by immunoSEQ multiplex PCR. This table has about 190,000 clones, 85% to 90% appearing once. The specimen sequenced was peripheral blood. The receptors here all came from a man aged 35 to 55 with active or convalescent COVID-19.

In regard to this clone: Other DNA sequences of this sample code for an identical CDR3. The genes are TRBV12-3 or TRBV12-4 and TRBJ2-7; a possible D gene is TRBD2 (6 bases). The CDR3 is 11 residues long. The V and J ends lost 5 bases and 7 bases respectively, with 9 bases between them. The CDR3 DNA follows: TGTGCCAGCAGTCTCGGGGGTGAGCAGTACTTC. Protein: CASSLGGEQYF.

This clone was detected only a few times. The chain couples TRBV27 to TRBJ1-4; possibly TRBD1 for D (6 bases). This CDR3 has 15 amino acids. Germline CDR1 MNHEY, CDR2 SMNVEV (reference sequence). The V and J ends lost 3 bases and 3 bases respectively, with 11 bases between them. The CDR3 loop reads CASSFTRGANEKLFF. Written as DNA, the CDR3 is TGTGCCAGCAGTTTCACCAGGGGTGCTAATGAAAAACTGTTTTTT.

The rearrangement uses TRBV10-3 and TRBJ2-3; possibly TRBD1 for D (6 bases). Germline V gives CDR1 ENHRY, CDR2 SYGVKD. Trimming stripped 3 bases from V and 2 bases from J, with 15 bases between. This CDR3 region has 16 residues. This chain's CDR3 is CAISDPGAGPTDTQYF. The CDR3 nucleotides are TGTGCCATCAGTGACCCAGGGGCTGGGCCCACAGATACGCAGTATTTT.

This chain links TRBV5-1 with TRBJ1-6; weak D call: TRBD1 (6 bases). Germline loops: CDR1 SGHRS, CDR2 YFSETQ. The length of the CDR3 is 16 residues. The V and J ends lost 6 bases and 6 bases respectively, with 19 bases between them. CDR3 coding DNA: TGCGCCAGCAAGGAAACAGGGCCGATGACTAATTCACCCCTCCACTTT. Amino acids: CASKETGPMTNSPLHF.

This chain uses TRBV19 with TRBJ2-6; D gene unclear. CDR3 length: 14 residues. Germline V CDR1 and CDR2: LNHDA, SQIVND (reference sequence). Trimming removed 6 bases from V and 4 bases from J, with 10 bases in between. CDR3 region: CASSSSQGANVLTF. In DNA, the CDR3 is TGTGCCAGTAGCAGCTCACAGGGGGCCAACGTCCTGACTTTC.

The J gene is TRBJ2-4, the V gene TRBV18, with 10 bases that match TRBD2. Germline V gene sequence: CDR1 KGHSH, CDR2 LQKENI. The V and J ends lost 3 bases and 3 bases, in that order; junction bases with no gene match: 8. The CDR3 has 17 amino acids. CDR3 in amino acids: CASSPKRGGFDKNIQYF. The CDR3 DNA reads as TGTGCCAGCTCACCTAAGCGGGGGGGCTTCGACAAAAACATTCAGTACTTC.